One sample yielded the 29 T cell receptor beta chains listed below, sequenced in a study of T cells after yellow fever vaccination. TCRdb independently ran MiXCR on the 5' RACE reads; one entry per CDR3 protein. Here the sample spans 300,000 to 400,000 distinct CDR3 sequences, approximately 12% being singletons. The material was CD4+ T cells sorted from PBMCs, obtained 15 days after the yellow fever booster vaccination. Source of these receptors: a man between 18 and 35 years old who received the YFV17D yellow fever vaccine.

This clonotype came up many times. In nucleotides, the CDR3 is TGTGCCAGCAGCCACCCCGGGGCGGGGCGCACCGGGGAGCTGTTTTTT. Encoded protein: CASSHPGAGRTGELFF. The rearrangement links TRBV7-3 to TRBJ2-2, with D possibly being TRBD2 (6 bases). Germline lookup yields CDR1 SGHTA and CDR2 FQGTGA. Trimming left V 5 bases short and J 4 bases short, with 17 bases between. This CDR3 comprises 16 residues.

V usage is TRBV7-2 and J usage is TRBJ1-1; 9 positions agree with TRBD1. The CDR3 runs 13 residues. Unmatched junction bases numbered 7, after V lost 6 bases and J lost 8 bases. Germline CDR1 and CDR2: SGHTA and FQGNSA. The CDR3 spells CASRFDRGLEAFF. Written as DNA, the CDR3 is TGTGCCAGCAGATTTGACAGGGGGTTGGAAGCTTTCTTT.

This rearrangement joins TRBV7-8 to TRBJ1-4, with 9 bases matching TRBD1. Germline V lookup: CDR1 SGHVS, CDR2 FQNEAQ. Trimming took 2 bases from V and 12 from J; bases not matched to a gene: 16. CDR3 length: 17 amino acids. This chain's CDR3 is CASSLPTGTGINSELFF. The CDR3 DNA reads as TGTGCCAGCAGCTTACCGACCGGGACAGGGATCAATTCGGAACTGTTTTTT. The full variable domain, in which reference TRBV7-8 and TRBJ1-4 provide the parts outside the CDR3, is GAGVSQSPRYKVAKRGQDVALRCDPISGHVSLFWYQQALGQGPEFLTYFQNEAQLDKSGLPSDRFFAERPEGSVSTLKIQRTQQEDSAVYLCASSLPTGTGINSELFFGSGTQLSVL.

This clonotype occurred a few times. The rearrangement uses TRBV5-5 and TRBJ1-2, with 10 positions matching TRBD1. The germline CDR1 and CDR2 sequences are SGHKS and YYEKEE (reference sequence). This CDR3 spans 18 amino acids. Losses at the gene ends were 4 bases for V and 2 bases for J; bases not matched to a gene: 14. CDR3 in amino acids: CASSEIINRQGANYGYTF. The CDR3 region has the DNA TGTGCCAGCAGCGAGATAATTAACCGACAGGGGGCGAACTATGGCTACACCTTC.

The chain couples TRBV19 to TRBJ1-1; 7 bases align to TRBD1. This CDR3 region has 15 residues. V shed 2 bases, J shed 1 base, and the junction held 4 bases outside the gene matches. CDR1 and CDR2 (germline): LNHDA, SQIVND (reference sequence). The CDR3: CASSIFGTENTEAFF. CDR3 DNA: TGTGCCAGTAGTATATTCGGGACAGAGAACACTGAAGCTTTCTTT.

The chain employs TRBV20-1 and TRBJ1-1; a weak D match, TRBD1 (5 bases). V was shortened by 0 bases and J by 3 bases, with 14 bases between the two germline ends. CDR3 length: 15 residues. Germline-derived CDR1 and CDR2 are DFQATT and SNEGSKA (reference sequence). CDR3 region: CSARDPSGGDTEAFF. The DNA of the CDR3 is TGCAGTGCTAGAGATCCAAGTGGGGGGGACACTGAAGCTTTCTTT.

A few counts support this clonotype. J is TRBJ1-6 and V is TRBV27; D is unresolved. The CDR3 contains 18 residues. V shed 0 bases and J shed 10 bases, with 22 bases lying between them. CDR1 and CDR2 (germline): MNHEY, SMNVEV (reference sequence). CDR3 sequence reads: CASSLSPPVLGVGSPLHF. The DNA of the CDR3 is TGTGCCAGCAGTTTATCCCCTCCGGTACTTGGGGTGGGATCACCCCTCCACTTT.

The CDR3 loop is CSAQSSGGADTQYF. The CDR3 DNA reads TGCAGTGCTCAGAGTAGCGGGGGTGCAGATACGCAGTATTTT. V and J are TRBV20-1 and TRBJ2-3, with 9 bases aligning to TRBD2. The CDR3 extends over 14 amino acids. CDR1 DFQATT and CDR2 SNEGSKA come from the germline V gene (reference sequence). Unmatched junction bases numbered 7, after V lost 5 bases and J lost 4 bases.

Ten or more counts support this clonotype. The CDR3 spells CASLRDSTDTQYF. In nucleotides, the CDR3 is TGCGCCAGTCTTCGGGACTCCACAGATACGCAGTATTTT. The V and J genes are TRBV5-1 and TRBJ2-3, with TRBD2 as a possible D gene (6 bases). The CDR3 is made up of 13 amino acids. The germline gives CDR1 SGHRS, CDR2 YFSETQ. Between the trimmed V and J ends, which lost 8 bases and 2 bases, there was a span of 12 bases.

The chain couples TRBV9 to TRBJ1-2, with a possible D match to TRBD1 (6 bases). CDR1 and CDR2 from the germline V gene are SGDLS and YYNGEE. V lost 4 bases and J 4 bases, leaving 14 bases between the germline ends. CDR3 length: 14 amino acids. This CDR3 reads CASSPDSPFYGYTF. CDR3 sequence (DNA): TGTGCCAGCAGCCCGGACAGCCCGTTCTATGGCTACACCTTC.

This clonotype was recorded a few times. V usage is TRBV9 and J usage is TRBJ2-2, with D possibly matching TRBD2 (5 bases). Looked up from germline, CDR1 is SGDLS and CDR2 is YYNGEE. The V end lost 3 bases, the J end lost 6 bases, and 6 bases lay between the germline ends. This CDR3 has 12 amino acids. This chain's CDR3 is CASSAGAGELFF. Written as DNA, the CDR3 is TGTGCCAGCAGCGCCGGGGCCGGGGAGCTGTTTTTT. Looking up the rest from reference TRBV9 and TRBJ2-2 gives the full variable domain: DSGVTQTPKHLITATGQRVTLRCSPRSGDLSVYWYQQSLDQGLQFLIQYYNGEERAKGNILERFSAQQFPDLHSELNLSSLELGDSALYFCASSAGAGELFFGEGSRLTVL.

This clonotype was recorded many times. The chain combines TRBV7-2 with TRBJ1-3; 7 positions agree with TRBD1. The V gene end was trimmed by 0 bases and the J gene end by 2 bases; junction bases not matched to a gene: 4. There are 16 residues in the CDR3. Germline V gives CDR1 SGHTA, CDR2 FQGNSA. CDR3 protein: CASSLAPQGAGNTIYF. The CDR3 DNA reads as TGTGCCAGCAGCTTAGCCCCTCAGGGGGCTGGAAACACCATATATTTT.

This clonotype has just a few counts. The CDR3: CASSGGGTPIYEQYV. The CDR3 nucleotides read TGTGCCAGCAGCGGGGGCGGGACTCCAATCTACGAGCAGTACGTC. The J gene is TRBJ2-7, the V gene TRBV7-9; D may correspond to TRBD1 or TRBD2 (6 bases each). V dropped 5 bases and J dropped 3 bases, with 17 bases sitting between them. The CDR3 runs to 15 residues. In germline, CDR1 is SEHNR, CDR2 FQNEAQ (reference sequence).

This clonotype was seen ten or more times. V is TRBV5-1 and J is TRBJ2-1, with 9 positions matching TRBD2. The germline CDR1 and CDR2 sequences are SGHRS and YFSETQ. The CDR3 extends over 16 amino acids. Unmatched junction bases numbered 3, after V lost 0 bases and J lost 2 bases. CDR3 nucleotides: TGCGCCAGCAGCTTGGGAGCGGGGGGCGCCTACAATGAGCAGTTCTTC. Protein product: CASSLGAGGAYNEQFF.

This clonotype was observed a handful of times. The V and J genes are TRBV7-3 and TRBJ2-1; maybe TRBD2 (6 bases). V lost 2 bases to trimming and J lost 0 bases, with 14 bases between them. Germline CDR1 and CDR2: SGHTA and FQGTGA. The CDR3 totals 17 residues. CDR3 loop: CASSLLIRGSSYNEQFF. The DNA of the CDR3 is TGTGCCAGCAGCTTATTGATACGGGGGAGCTCCTACAATGAGCAGTTCTTC.

The sample holds many counts of this clonotype. The chain links TRBV5-1 to TRBJ2-1; the match to TRBD2 covers 8 bases. V lost 3 bases and J lost 6; bases outside the gene matches: 14. This CDR3 has 17 amino acids. The germline CDR1 and CDR2 sequences are SGHRS and YFSETQ. The CDR3 bases are TGCGCCAGCAGCTCCCAACCCCCGGGACTAGAGCGCAATGAGCAGTTCTTC. Encoded protein: CASSSQPPGLERNEQFF.

This clonotype turned up a few times. This chain connects TRBV19 to TRBJ2-2; 9 bases line up with TRBD1. V lost 4 bases and J lost 4; bases outside the gene matches: 4. Per germline, CDR1 LNHDA and CDR2 SQIVND (reference sequence). The CDR3 totals 15 residues. The CDR3, as DNA: TGTGCCAGTAGTACGGGACAGGGCGGCACCGGGGAGCTGTTTTTT. Amino acid sequence: CASSTGQGGTGELFF.

This clonotype was recorded a few times. This CDR3 reads CATSDGQGPYNEQFF. DNA for the CDR3: TGTGCCACCAGTGATGGACAGGGGCCCTACAATGAGCAGTTCTTC. The rearrangement joins TRBV24-1 to TRBJ2-1; TRBD1 agrees at 9 bases. In germline, CDR1 is KGHDR, CDR2 SFDVKD. V trimming: 3 bases; J trimming: 2 bases; junction bases outside the gene matches: 1. The CDR3 runs 15 residues.

This clonotype was seen many times. The chain links TRBV24-1 to TRBJ2-3; D is unresolved. The CDR3 sequence is 16 residues long. The V and J ends lost 0 bases and 0 bases respectively, with 9 bases between them. Looked up from germline, CDR1 is KGHDR and CDR2 is SFDVKD. The CDR3 region has the DNA TGTGCCACCAGTGATTTGGCGGCGGCTAGCACAGATACGCAGTATTTT. Its protein is CATSDLAAASTDTQYF.

This clonotype was counted ten times or more. The chain couples TRBV4-1 to TRBJ1-1, with D perhaps TRBD1 (5 bases). This CDR3 has 15 residues. V was clipped by 0 bases and J by 0 bases, with 8 bases between them. Germline values: CDR1 MGHRA, CDR2 YSYEKL. CDR3 sequence: CASSQDEGMNTEAFF. The CDR3 DNA is TGCGCCAGCAGCCAAGATGAGGGGATGAACACTGAAGCTTTCTTT.

The chain carries TRBV13 and TRBJ2-1; tentative D call: TRBD2 (5 bases). The CDR3 totals 16 residues. From germline, CDR1 is PRHDT and CDR2 FYEKMQ (reference sequence). V lost 4 bases to trimming and J lost 5 bases, with 18 bases between them. CDR3 in amino acids: CASSSPGFGEDNEQFF. The CDR3 DNA reads as TGTGCCAGCAGCTCCCCGGGGTTTGGGGAAGACAATGAGCAGTTCTTC.

The CDR3: CASRGQGTVPETQYF. The CDR3 nucleotides read TGTGCCAGCAGGGGACAGGGGACGGTCCCAGAGACCCAGTACTTC. The chain employs TRBV12-3 or TRBV12-4 and TRBJ2-5; 10 bases map to TRBD1. With V trimmed by 6 bases and J by 4 bases, 8 bases remained unmatched. This CDR3 has 15 residues.

A note on this clonotype: The junction departs from germline at one end; a sequencing error may be responsible. V and J are TRBV5-5 and TRBJ2-1, with TRBD2 as a possible D gene (6 bases). Germline V gives CDR1 SGHKS, CDR2 YYEKEE (reference sequence). This CDR3 spans 13 amino acids. In DNA form, the CDR3 reads TGTGCCTGCAGCTCTGTGGGGGACTTTGAGCAGTTCTTC. Protein sequence: CACSSVGDFEQFF.

This clonotype was seen a few times. This sequence joins TRBV3-1 and TRBJ2-7, with D possibly TRBD2 on 5 matching bases. Germline-derived CDR1 and CDR2 are LGHDT and YNNKEL (reference sequence). Trimming took off 0 bases at V and 4 bases at J, with 7 bases between the two ends. The CDR3 spans 13 residues. The chain's CDR3 is CASSQELVYEQYF. Here the CDR3 DNA reads TGTGCCAGCAGCCAAGAACTAGTTTACGAGCAGTACTTC.

The rearrangement links TRBV28 to TRBJ2-7; 13 bases are a match to TRBD2. CDR3 length equals 16 residues. The germline gives CDR1 MDHEN, CDR2 SYDVKM. Trimming took 7 bases from V and 6 from J; bases not matched to a gene: 12. The CDR3 coding sequence is TGTGCCAGCACCCCGAAGGGACTAGCGGGGATAGGCGAGCAGTACGTC. Translating gives CASTPKGLAGIGEQYV.

This clonotype came up a few times. The CDR3 DNA sequence: TGCAGCGTTGGGGGGGGCGCGGACTATGGCTACACCTTC. This codes for CSVGGGADYGYTF. The chain uses TRBV29-1 and TRBJ1-2; D perhaps matches TRBD1 (6 bases). With 4 bases removed from V and 3 bases from J, the gap between germline ends came to 12 bases. Germline assignment: CDR1 SQVTM and CDR2 ANQGSEA. The CDR3 consists of 13 residues.

The chain joins TRBV18 to TRBJ1-3; D call uncertain. The V gene's germline CDR1 is KGHSH and CDR2 LQKENI. CDR3 length: 13 residues. V dropped 4 bases and J dropped 7 bases, with 11 bases sitting between them. The CDR3 protein is CASSREVWNTIYF. The CDR3 DNA reads as TGTGCCAGCTCACGAGAGGTGTGGAACACCATATATTTT. Full variable domain (outside the CDR3, taken from reference TRBV18 and TRBJ1-3): NAGVMQNPRHLVRRRGQEARLRCSPMKGHSHVYWYRQLPEEGLKFMVYLQKENIIDESGMPKERFSAEFPKEGPSILRIQQVVRGDSAAYFCASSREVWNTIYFGEGSWLTVV.

In this sample, this clonotype turned up once. The chain couples TRBV9 to TRBJ2-1, with 10 positions matching TRBD2. The CDR3 runs 18 residues. The germline V gene has CDR1 SGDLS and CDR2 YYNGEE. The junction had 16 bases not matched to a gene; V was cut back by 0 bases and J by 10 bases. The CDR3 DNA reads as TGTGCCAGCAGCGTAGGTTCGACGGGACTAGCGTTATCCGAGGAGCAGTTCTTC. Its translation: CASSVGSTGLALSEEQFF. The full variable domain, in which reference TRBV9 and TRBJ2-1 provide the parts outside the CDR3, is DSGVTQTPKHLITATGQRVTLRCSPRSGDLSVYWYQQSLDQGLQFLIQYYNGEERAKGNILERFSAQQFPDLHSELNLSSLELGDSALYFCASSVGSTGLALSEEQFFGPGTRLTVL.

This clonotype showed up just a few times. The chain combines TRBV4-1 with TRBJ2-1, with 11 bases lining up with TRBD2. V trimming: 4 bases; J trimming: 0 bases; junction bases outside the gene matches: 11. The CDR3 length is 19 residues. Germline V CDR1 and CDR2: MGHRA, YSYEKL. The CDR3 DNA reads TGCGCCAGCAGCCTTGGGCTAGCGGGGGGACAGGGCTCCTACAATGAGCAGTTCTTC. Protein: CASSLGLAGGQGSYNEQFF.